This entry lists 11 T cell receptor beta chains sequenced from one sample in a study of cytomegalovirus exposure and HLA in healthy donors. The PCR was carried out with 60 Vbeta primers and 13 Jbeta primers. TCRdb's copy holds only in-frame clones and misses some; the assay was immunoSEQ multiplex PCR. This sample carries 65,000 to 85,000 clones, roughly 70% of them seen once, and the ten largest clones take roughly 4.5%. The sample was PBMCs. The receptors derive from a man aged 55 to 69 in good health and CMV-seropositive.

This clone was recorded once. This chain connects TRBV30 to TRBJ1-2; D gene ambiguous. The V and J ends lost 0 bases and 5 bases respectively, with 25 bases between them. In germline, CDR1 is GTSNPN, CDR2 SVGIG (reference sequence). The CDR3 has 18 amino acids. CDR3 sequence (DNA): TGTGCCTGGAGTGTACAGCCGCCTACCCCGCATTATCGGTATGGCTACACCTTC. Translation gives CAWSVQPPTPHYRYGYTF.

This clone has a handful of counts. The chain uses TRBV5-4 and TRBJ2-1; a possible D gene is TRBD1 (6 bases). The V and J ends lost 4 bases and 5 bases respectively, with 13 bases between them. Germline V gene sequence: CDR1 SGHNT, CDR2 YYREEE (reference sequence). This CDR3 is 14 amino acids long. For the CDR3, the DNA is TGTGCCAGCAGCGGAAAGAACAGGGACAATGAGCAGTTCTTC. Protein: CASSGKNRDNEQFF.

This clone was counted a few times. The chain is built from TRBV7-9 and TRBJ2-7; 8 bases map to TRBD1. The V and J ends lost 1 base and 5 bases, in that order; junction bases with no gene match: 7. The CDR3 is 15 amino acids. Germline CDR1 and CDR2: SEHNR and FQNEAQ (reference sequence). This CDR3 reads CASSLVDRGKDEQYF. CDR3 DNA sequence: TGTGCCAGCAGCTTAGTTGACAGGGGAAAGGACGAGCAGTACTTC.

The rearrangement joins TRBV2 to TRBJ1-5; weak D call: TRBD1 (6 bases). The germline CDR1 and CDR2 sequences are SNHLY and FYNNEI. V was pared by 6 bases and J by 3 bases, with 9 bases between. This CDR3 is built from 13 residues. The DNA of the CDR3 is TGTGCCAGCAGGGACAGTGTCAATCAGCCCCAGCATTTT. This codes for CASRDSVNQPQHF.

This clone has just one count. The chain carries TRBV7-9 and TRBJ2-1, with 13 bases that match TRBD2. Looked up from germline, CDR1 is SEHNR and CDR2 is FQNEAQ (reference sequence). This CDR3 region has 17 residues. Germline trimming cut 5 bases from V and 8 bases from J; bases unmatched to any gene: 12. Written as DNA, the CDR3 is TGTGCCAGCAGCCCCCTTTCACCGGGACTAGCGGGGCATGAGCAGTTCTTC. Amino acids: CASSPLSPGLAGHEQFF.

The DNA of the CDR3 is TGTGCCAGCAGCTTAGCGGGACACACTAATCAGCCCCAGCATTTT. Residues: CASSLAGHTNQPQHF. J is TRBJ1-5 and V is TRBV7-2; TRBD1 is a possible D gene (6 bases). V lost 0 bases and J 4 bases, leaving 10 bases between the germline ends. Germline V gene sequence: CDR1 SGHTA, CDR2 FQGNSA. There are 15 residues in the CDR3.

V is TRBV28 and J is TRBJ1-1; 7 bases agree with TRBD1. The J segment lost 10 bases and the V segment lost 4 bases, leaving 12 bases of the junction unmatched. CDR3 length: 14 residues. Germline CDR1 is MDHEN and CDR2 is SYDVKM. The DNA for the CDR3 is TGTGCCAGCAGTTCGGCGACAGGGAGATACAGAGCTTTCTTT. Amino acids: CASSSATGRYRAFF. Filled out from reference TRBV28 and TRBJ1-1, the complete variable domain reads DVKVTQSSRYLVKRTGEKVFLECVQDMDHENMFWYRQDPGLGLRLIYFSYDVKMKEKGDIPEGYSVSREKKERFSLILESASTNQTSMYLCASSSATGRYRAFFGQGTRLTVV.

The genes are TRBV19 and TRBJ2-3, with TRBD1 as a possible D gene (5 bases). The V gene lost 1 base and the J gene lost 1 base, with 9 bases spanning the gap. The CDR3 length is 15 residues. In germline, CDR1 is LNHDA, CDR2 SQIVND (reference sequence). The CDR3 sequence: CASSIGGAGTDTQYF. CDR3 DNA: TGTGCCAGTAGTATAGGGGGCGCGGGCACAGATACGCAGTATTTT.

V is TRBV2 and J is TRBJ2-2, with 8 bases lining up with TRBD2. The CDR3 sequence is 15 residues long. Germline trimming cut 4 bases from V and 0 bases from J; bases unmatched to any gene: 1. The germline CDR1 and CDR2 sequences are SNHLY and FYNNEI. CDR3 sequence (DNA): TGTGCCAGCAGTGCGGGACTAGCGAACACCGGGGAGCTGTTTTTT. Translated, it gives CASSAGLANTGELFF.

The CDR3 region has the DNA TGTGCCAGCAGCTTTAATCGGACTAGCGGGAGGGCATCCAATGAGCAGTTCTTC. It codes for CASSFNRTSGRASNEQFF. The chain carries TRBV12-1 and TRBJ2-1; TRBD2 is the table's D call, not checked against the DNA. TRBV12-1 is marked as a pseudogene. The CDR3 contains 18 residues.

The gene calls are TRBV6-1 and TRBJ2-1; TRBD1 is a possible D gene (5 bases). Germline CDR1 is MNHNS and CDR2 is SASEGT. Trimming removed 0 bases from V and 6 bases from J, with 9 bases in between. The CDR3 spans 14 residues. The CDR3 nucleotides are TGTGCCAGCAGTGAAGCAGCCAGGGTCAATGAGCAGTTCTTC. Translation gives CASSEAARVNEQFF.